Below, 28 T cell receptor beta chains from the same sample are listed, as sequenced in a study of CD8+ T cells in alopecia areata. After isolation, RNA underwent reverse transcription to generate cDNA as the sequencing template. This table comes from immunoSEQ multiplex PCR, and its TCRdb copy is limited to in-frame clones, with some not included. This table holds almost 250,000 clones, less than 80% found once. Sequencing used CD4+ T cells sorted from blood, obtained at week 0. The source is a human donor with alopecia areata.

The chain carries TRBV5-1 and TRBJ2-5, with 15 positions matching TRBD2. V shed 3 bases and J 4 bases; nucleotides not matched to a gene: 4. From germline, CDR1 is SGHRS and CDR2 YFSETQ. The CDR3 has 16 residues. CDR3 amino acids: CASSSGLAGGLETQYF. Written as DNA, the CDR3 is TGCGCCAGCAGCTCGGGACTAGCGGGGGGTCTAGAGACCCAGTACTTC.

The chain is built from TRBV29-1 and TRBJ1-5, with D tentatively TRBD1 (5 bases). Trimming took off 1 base at V and 6 bases at J, with 10 bases between the two ends. Germline CDR1 reads SQVTM; CDR2 reads ANQGSEA. The CDR3 is made up of 13 amino acids. The CDR3 loop is CSVEGQTGQPQHF. DNA of the CDR3: TGCAGCGTTGAAGGACAGACGGGTCAGCCCCAGCATTTT.

V and J are TRBV30 and TRBJ1-6, with D unclear. This CDR3 is built from 13 residues. V was pared by 4 bases and J by 8 bases, with 12 bases between. Germline V CDR1 and CDR2: GTSNPN, SVGIG (reference sequence). The CDR3 loop is CAWKRETDSPLHF. The CDR3 DNA reads as TGTGCCTGGAAAAGGGAGACCGATTCACCCCTCCACTTT.

The V gene is TRBV20-1, the J gene TRBJ2-5; D gene unclear. This CDR3 region has 11 residues. Germline CDR1 is DFQATT and CDR2 is SNEGSKA (reference sequence). V shed 1 base and J shed 5 bases, with 5 bases lying between them. CDR3 amino acids: CSARGRETQYF. The CDR3 DNA reads as TGCAGTGCTAGAGGTCGGGAGACCCAGTACTTC.

This rearrangement joins TRBV30 to TRBJ2-7; possible D gene TRBD1, 6 bases. The CDR3 is 15 residues long. The V and J ends lost 5 bases and 6 bases respectively, with 23 bases between them. Germline V gives CDR1 GTSNPN, CDR2 SVGIG (reference sequence). The CDR3 DNA follows: TGTGCCTGGGATCCTAGGACAGTCTGGGGATCCGAGCAGTACTTC. This codes for CAWDPRTVWGSEQYF.

The sample holds a few counts of this clone. The J gene is TRBJ2-7, the V gene TRBV5-1; 8 nucleotides match TRBD1. The length of the CDR3 is 12 residues. With 7 bases clipped from V and 3 bases from J, the junction kept 3 bases outside the gene matches. Germline V CDR1 and CDR2: SGHRS, YFSETQ. CDR3 sequence: CASQDRGYEQYF. CDR3 in DNA: TGCGCCAGCCAAGACAGGGGCTACGAGCAGTACTTC.

The chain carries TRBV19 and TRBJ2-1, with D perhaps TRBD2 (7 bases). V was pared by 7 bases and J by 3 bases, with 19 bases between. Germline CDR1 reads LNHDA; CDR2 reads SQIVND (reference sequence). The CDR3 loop spans 16 amino acids. This CDR3 reads CASTARRGAGYNEQFF. The CDR3 region has the DNA TGTGCCAGTACCGCTCGACGGGGGGCCGGCTACAATGAGCAGTTCTTC.

This clone was counted only a few times. The chain is built from TRBV13 and TRBJ1-2; possible D gene TRBD1, 5 bases. The CDR3 totals 14 residues. CDR1 is PRHDT, CDR2 FYEKMQ, per germline (reference sequence). Trimming removed 3 bases from V and 2 bases from J, with 10 bases in between. The DNA of the CDR3 is TGTGCCAGCAGCTTGGGGCTCCCCAACTATGGCTACACCTTC. The encoded protein is CASSLGLPNYGYTF. Drawing the rest from reference TRBV13 and TRBJ1-2, the complete variable domain is AAGVIQSPRHLIKEKRETATLKCYPIPRHDTVYWYQQGPGQDPQFLISFYEKMQSDKGSIPDRFSAQQFSDYHSELNMSSLELGDSALYFCASSLGLPNYGYTFGSGTRLTVV.

V and J are TRBV29-1 and TRBJ1-4, with a tentative D call TRBD1 (6 bases). V lost 6 bases to trimming and J lost 6 bases, with 17 bases between them. This CDR3 has 14 residues. Germline CDR1 SQVTM, CDR2 ANQGSEA. The CDR3 sequence is CSVAQGSKHEKLFF. CDR3 nucleotides: TGCAGCGTAGCACAGGGATCGAAGCATGAAAAACTGTTTTTT.

The chain couples TRBV29-1 to TRBJ1-2; D call uncertain. This CDR3 contains 13 residues. The ends were cut back, 7 bases at V and 4 bases at J, with 16 bases in the middle. Germline CDR1 SQVTM, CDR2 ANQGSEA. Here the CDR3 DNA reads TGCAGCGGTTCATCGGGGTTCGGCTATGGCTACACCTTC. It encodes CSGSSGFGYGYTF.

This clone was seen only a few times. The chain employs TRBV2 and TRBJ1-1; unclear D gene. CDR1 SNHLY and CDR2 FYNNEI come from the germline V gene. This CDR3 has 12 residues. V lost 5 bases to trimming and J lost 1 base, with 5 bases between them. The CDR3 loop is CASSRQNTEAFF. CDR3 DNA: TGTGCCAGCAGTCGACAGAACACTGAAGCTTTCTTT.

The V and J genes are TRBV4-2 and TRBJ1-2; TRBD1 matches 8 bases. The CDR3 length is 16 residues. J was trimmed by 6 bases and V by 3 bases; bases with no gene match: 12. Germline-derived CDR1 and CDR2 are LGHNA and YNFKEQ. CDR3 amino acids: CASSHSFGQGSDGYTF. CDR3 DNA sequence: TGTGCCAGCAGCCATTCCTTTGGACAGGGAAGTGATGGCTACACCTTC.

This clone occurred a few times. V gene TRBV5-4 combines with J gene TRBJ2-1; 7 nucleotides match TRBD1. The germline V gene has CDR1 SGHNT and CDR2 YYREEE (reference sequence). The CDR3 has 13 residues. The V gene end was trimmed by 3 bases and the J gene end by 8 bases; junction bases not matched to a gene: 5. CDR3: CASSSTGSDEQFF. The CDR3 DNA reads as TGTGCCAGCAGCTCGACAGGGAGCGATGAGCAGTTCTTC.

The chain recombines TRBV25-1 with TRBJ2-5, with TRBD1 matching 9 bases. Germline V gives CDR1 MGHDK, CDR2 SYGVNS. CDR3 length: 15 residues. The ends lost 2 bases at V and 3 bases at J; junction bases unmatched: 4. CDR3 sequence: CASSEAGQGKETQYF. DNA of the CDR3: TGTGCCAGCAGTGAAGCCGGACAGGGGAAAGAGACCCAGTACTTC.

The chain combines TRBV10-3 with TRBJ1-2; D perhaps matches TRBD1 (5 bases). CDR3 size: 13 residues. Trimming shortened V by 1 base and J by 8 bases, and 11 bases separated the two germline ends. The V gene's germline CDR1 is ENHRY and CDR2 SYGVKD. The chain's CDR3 is CAISEFDSNGYTF. The CDR3 nucleotides read TGTGCCATCAGTGAGTTCGACAGTAACGGCTACACCTTC.

V gene TRBV15 combines with J gene TRBJ1-4; 8 bases line up with TRBD1. Germline CDR1 is LNHNV and CDR2 is YYDKDF (reference sequence). This CDR3 is 17 amino acids long. Trimming took 2 bases from V and 0 from J; bases not matched to a gene: 5. The CDR3 DNA sequence: TGTGCCACCAGCAGACGCAGGACAGGGACAACTAATGAAAAACTGTTTTTT. It codes for CATSRRRTGTTNEKLFF.

The chain recombines TRBV4-2 with TRBJ1-5; D is unresolved. Trimming removed 0 bases from V and 6 bases from J, with 12 bases in between. Per germline, CDR1 LGHNA and CDR2 YNFKEQ. The CDR3 consists of 15 residues. CDR3 amino acids: CASSQDGTVGQPQHF. CDR3 coding DNA: TGTGCCAGCAGCCAAGATGGAACAGTAGGTCAGCCCCAGCATTTT.

The chain joins TRBV18 to TRBJ1-5, with TRBD1 identical over 7 bases. The V and J ends lost 3 bases and 3 bases, in that order; junction bases with no gene match: 5. Looked up from germline, CDR1 is KGHSH and CDR2 is LQKENI. The CDR3 runs to 15 residues. The CDR3 bases are TGTGCCAGCTCACCGGGCGACAGGGACAATCAGCCCCAGCATTTT. This gives the protein CASSPGDRDNQPQHF.

This clone was counted a single time. The chain links TRBV7-2 to TRBJ1-6; no definite D call. The V gene's germline CDR1 is SGHTA and CDR2 FQGNSA. Trimming removed 5 bases at V and 7 bases at J, with 15 bases between. The CDR3 spans 15 residues. This CDR3 is CASSPVRTSNSPLHF. The CDR3 bases are TGTGCCAGCAGCCCTGTGCGGACGTCGAATTCACCCCTCCACTTT.

The chain employs TRBV27 and TRBJ1-2; possibly TRBD1 for D (6 bases). This CDR3 is 14 amino acids long. Trimming cost V 6 bases and J 4 bases, with 15 bases left between them. Germline V gives CDR1 MNHEY, CDR2 SMNVEV (reference sequence). The CDR3 here is CASSPVTGTYGYTF. The CDR3 DNA sequence: TGTGCCAGCAGCCCCGTGACAGGCACCTATGGCTACACCTTC.

This clone was observed a few times. CDR3 nucleotide sequence: TGCAGCGTTGCCTGGCAGGGTAATGAAAAACTGTTTTTT. Protein sequence: CSVAWQGNEKLFF. The V gene is TRBV29-1, the J gene TRBJ1-4, with a tentative D call TRBD1 (5 bases). The CDR3 totals 13 residues. Germline assignment: CDR1 SQVTM and CDR2 ANQGSEA. V lost 4 bases and J 4 bases, leaving 10 bases between the germline ends.

The rearrangement uses TRBV7-2 and TRBJ1-5, with 7 nucleotides matching TRBD1. Trimming removed 7 bases from V and 6 bases from J; junction bases left unmatched: 12. Germline values: CDR1 SGHTA, CDR2 FQGNSA. The CDR3 has 15 residues. The CDR3 DNA follows: TGTGCCAGCACCCAGGGGGGGATCCGCGGTCAGCCCCAGCATTTT. Protein sequence: CASTQGGIRGQPQHF.

The chain has TRBV5-1 and TRBJ1-2; no firm D call. The CDR3 has 14 residues. Looked up from germline, CDR1 is SGHRS and CDR2 is YFSETQ. V was cut by 0 bases and J by 3 bases, with 9 bases left in between. The CDR3, as DNA: TGCGCCAGCAGCTTGGGGCCGCCCGACTATGGCTACACCTTC. Its translation: CASSLGPPDYGYTF.

The V call is TRBV7-2, the J call TRBJ1-1; D gene uncertain. The CDR3 is 12 residues long. Trimming removed 5 bases from V and 11 bases from J, with 15 bases in between. Per the germline V gene, CDR1 is SGHTA and CDR2 is FQGNSA. CDR3 sequence reads: CASSPLGVLAFF. For the CDR3, the DNA is TGTGCCAGCAGCCCCCTGGGAGTCTTGGCTTTCTTT.

V usage is TRBV7-3 and J usage is TRBJ2-7, with D possibly called TRBD1 or TRBD2 (5 bases each). Per the germline V gene, CDR1 is SGHTA and CDR2 is FQGTGA. Trimming left V 2 bases short and J 5 bases short, with 10 bases between. This CDR3 spans 13 amino acids. CDR3 sequence: CASSLRDGNEQYF. CDR3 coding DNA: TGTGCCAGCAGCTTACGGGACGGCAACGAGCAGTACTTC.

The chain carries TRBV27 and TRBJ2-7; the D gene is possibly TRBD2 (5 bases). CDR3 length: 14 amino acids. From germline, CDR1 is MNHEY and CDR2 SMNVEV (reference sequence). The germline V and J ends were trimmed by 3 bases and 4 bases, with 13 bases remaining between them. The CDR3 sequence is CASSFRTRGYEQYF. The DNA of the CDR3 is TGTGCCAGCAGTTTCCGGACCCGGGGTTACGAGCAGTACTTC.

This clone was counted a few times. The gene calls are TRBV12-5 and TRBJ2-5, with a tentative D call TRBD1 (5 bases). Trimming shortened V by 3 bases and J by 7 bases, and 12 bases separated the two germline ends. From germline, CDR1 is LGHNT and CDR2 FRNRAP. The CDR3 extends over 13 amino acids. The CDR3 sequence is CASGFNLDTTQYF. CDR3 DNA sequence: TGTGCTAGTGGTTTTAATCTGGACACGACCCAGTACTTC.

This rearrangement joins TRBV6-1 to TRBJ2-7; D remains ambiguous. The CDR3 extends over 11 amino acids. CDR1 is MNHNS and CDR2 is SASEGT in the germline V gene. Trimming cost V 2 bases and J 5 bases, with 4 bases left between them. For the CDR3, the DNA is TGTGCCAGCAGTGAATGGGACGAGCAGTACTTC. Translated, it gives CASSEWDEQYF.